This T cell receptor (beta chain) was retrieved from a study of blood T cells in healthy people across ages. Concerning this clonotype itself: Its cognate antigen is unknown.

A second 7 to 11 cycle PCR used barcoded and J-beta primers. A 12-random-nucleotide template-switch adaptor tagged each cDNA molecule. TCRdb passed the 5' RACE reads through MiXCR, listing each CDR3 protein once. In the table there are over 550,000 distinct CDR3 sequences, about 28% of which are singletons. The study, taken as a whole, reports: Donor CMV infection status was unknown, possibly confounding age-related changes in expanded clonotypes. It was found that TCR beta diversity correlated strongly with the percentage of naive T cells. Investigators treated diversity estimates from one million T cells as underestimates.

The TCR was taken from an elderly woman in good health. Sequencing was performed on blood.

CDR3 DNA sequence: TGCAGTGCTAGAAGTGAGGGGGGCCTTTTGGCTTTCTTT. As protein: CSARSEGGLLAFF. V and J are TRBV20-1 and TRBJ1-1; D might be TRBD1 (6 bases). Germline V lookup: CDR1 DFQATT, CDR2 SNEGSKA (reference sequence). V was trimmed by 2 bases and J by 11 bases, leaving 18 bases between them. The CDR3 covers 13 residues.